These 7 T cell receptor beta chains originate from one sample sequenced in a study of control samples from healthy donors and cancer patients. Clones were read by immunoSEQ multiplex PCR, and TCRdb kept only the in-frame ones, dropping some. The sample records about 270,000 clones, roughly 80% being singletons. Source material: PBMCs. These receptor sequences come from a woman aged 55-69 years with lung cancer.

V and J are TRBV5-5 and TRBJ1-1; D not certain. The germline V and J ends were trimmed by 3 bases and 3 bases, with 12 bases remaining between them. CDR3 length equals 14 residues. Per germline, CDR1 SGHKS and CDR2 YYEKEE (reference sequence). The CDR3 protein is CASSSQWVHTEAFF. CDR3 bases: TGTGCCAGCAGCTCACAGTGGGTCCACACTGAAGCTTTCTTT.

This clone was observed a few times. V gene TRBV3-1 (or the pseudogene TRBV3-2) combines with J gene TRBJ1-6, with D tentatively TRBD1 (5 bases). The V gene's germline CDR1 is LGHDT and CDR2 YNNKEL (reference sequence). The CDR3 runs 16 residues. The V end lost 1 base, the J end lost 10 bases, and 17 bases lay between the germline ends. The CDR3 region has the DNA TGTGCCAGCAGCCAAGCCAGTTCCGCCCGGGGGTCACCCCTCCACTTT. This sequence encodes CASSQASSARGSPLHF.

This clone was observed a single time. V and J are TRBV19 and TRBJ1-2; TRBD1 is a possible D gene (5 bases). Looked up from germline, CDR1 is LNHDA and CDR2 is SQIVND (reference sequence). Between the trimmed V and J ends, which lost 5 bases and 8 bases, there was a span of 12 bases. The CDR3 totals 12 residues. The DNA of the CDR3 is TGTGCCAGTAGTGGAGCGGGGCTCGGCTACACCTTC. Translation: CASSGAGLGYTF.

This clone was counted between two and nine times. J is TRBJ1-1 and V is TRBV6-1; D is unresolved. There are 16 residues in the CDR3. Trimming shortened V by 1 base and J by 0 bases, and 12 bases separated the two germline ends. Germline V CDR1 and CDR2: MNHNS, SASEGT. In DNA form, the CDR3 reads TGTGCCAGCAGTGAAGGGTACACCAGACTGAACACTGAAGCTTTCTTT. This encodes CASSEGYTRLNTEAFF.

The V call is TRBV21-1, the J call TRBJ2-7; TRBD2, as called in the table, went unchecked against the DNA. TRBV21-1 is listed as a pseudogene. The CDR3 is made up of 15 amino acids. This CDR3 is CASSKIKGLSYEQYF. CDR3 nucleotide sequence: TGTGCCAGCAGCAAAATCAAGGGACTCTCCTACGAGCAGTACTTC.

The CDR3 loop reads CASSYGQGAGYGYTF. The DNA of the CDR3 is TGTGCCAGCAGTTACGGGCAGGGGGCAGGGTATGGCTACACCTTC. This sequence joins TRBV6-6 and TRBJ1-2; TRBD1 matches at 8 bases. Trimming removed 2 bases from V and 5 bases from J; junction bases left unmatched: 7. Germline loops: CDR1 MNHNY, CDR2 SVGAGI (reference sequence). The CDR3 is 15 amino acids.

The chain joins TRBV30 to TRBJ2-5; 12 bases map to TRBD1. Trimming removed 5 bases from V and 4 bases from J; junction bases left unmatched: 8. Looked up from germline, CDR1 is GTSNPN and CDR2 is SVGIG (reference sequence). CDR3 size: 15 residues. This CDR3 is CAWGTGTGGRETQYF. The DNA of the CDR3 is TGTGCCTGGGGGACGGGGACAGGGGGCCGAGAGACCCAGTACTTC. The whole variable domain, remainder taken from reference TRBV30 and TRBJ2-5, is SQTIHQWPATLVQPVGSPLSLECTVEGTSNPNLYWYRQAAGRGLQLLFYSVGIGQISSEVPQNLSASRPQDRQFILSSKKLLLSDSGFYLCAWGTGTGGRETQYFGPGTRLLVL.